The 15 T cell receptor beta chains presented below share a single source sample, sequenced in a study of blood T cell repertoires in COVID-19. Produced via immunoSEQ multiplex PCR; TCRdb's table is partial and in-frame only. Of hundreds of thousands of clones detected, 80% to 90% appear once; the ten largest clones hold around 3%. Sample: peripheral blood. The receptors originated from a woman under 40 with COVID-19, enrolled during active disease.

V is TRBV4-3 and J is TRBJ1-2; D might be TRBD1 (6 bases). The V gene's germline CDR1 is LGHNA and CDR2 YSLEER. With 4 bases removed from V and 6 bases from J, the gap between germline ends came to 12 bases. This CDR3 comprises 13 residues. The CDR3 is CASSRYREDGYTF. The CDR3 DNA reads as TGCGCCAGCAGCCGTTACAGGGAAGATGGCTACACCTTC.

This clone was observed a few times. The CDR3 loop reads CASSIVGQGTNTEAFF. The CDR3 nucleotides are TGTGCCAGTAGTATAGTAGGTCAGGGGACGAACACTGAAGCTTTCTTT. The chain recombines TRBV19 with TRBJ1-1; D is perhaps TRBD1 (6 bases). V was pared by 1 base and J by 1 base, with 13 bases between. CDR1 and CDR2 (germline): LNHDA, SQIVND (reference sequence). The CDR3 has 16 amino acids.

This chain connects TRBV9 to TRBJ1-4; 9 bases map to TRBD1. The germline CDR1 and CDR2 sequences are SGDLS and YYNGEE. This CDR3 region has 17 residues. V dropped 3 bases and J dropped 7; count of bases not matched to a gene: 13. The CDR3 DNA reads TGTGCCAGCAGCGCCGGGACAGGGAGGCTACGGGGTGAAAAACTGTTTTTT. Translated: CASSAGTGRLRGEKLFF.

The chain employs TRBV10-2 and TRBJ1-1; D not certain. Deletions cut 2 bases from V and 10 bases from J, with 11 bases between. Germline V gives CDR1 WSHSY, CDR2 SAAADI. The CDR3 loop spans 12 amino acids. CDR3 DNA sequence: TGCGCCAGCAGTGAGGGGCGGGGTCCAGCTTTCTTT. Encoded protein: CASSEGRGPAFF.

V usage is TRBV5-4 and J usage is TRBJ1-1; perhaps TRBD1 as D (6 bases). CDR3 length: 14 amino acids. V lost 4 bases and J 2 bases, leaving 12 bases between the germline ends. CDR1 is SGHNT and CDR2 is YYREEE in the germline V gene (reference sequence). The CDR3 sequence is CASSPGVSNTEAFF. CDR3 bases: TGTGCCAGCAGCCCAGGGGTGAGCAACACTGAAGCTTTCTTT.

V is TRBV11-2 and J is TRBJ2-7; D is undetermined. Per the germline V gene, CDR1 is SGHAT and CDR2 is FQNNGV. Deletions cut 0 bases from V and 6 bases from J, with 12 bases between. This CDR3 comprises 14 residues. CDR3 DNA: TGTGCCAGCAGCTTAGAAACCCTAATCCGCGAGCAGTACTTC. This encodes CASSLETLIREQYF. The full variable domain, its missing parts supplied by reference TRBV11-2 and TRBJ2-7, is EAGVAQSPRYKIIEKRQSVAFWCNPISGHATLYWYQQILGQGPKLLIQFQNNGVVDDSQLPKDRFSAERLKGVDSTLKIQPAKLEDSAVYLCASSLETLIREQYFGPGTRLTVT.

This clone showed up just once. This chain's CDR3 is CASSEGANNPTNYGYTF. The DNA of the CDR3 is TGTGCCAGCAGTGAGGGAGCGAACAATCCGACTAACTATGGCTACACCTTC. The V and J genes are TRBV25-1 and TRBJ1-2; unclear D gene. The V end was cut by 3 bases, the J end by 0 bases, with 17 bases between. There are 17 residues in the CDR3. In germline, CDR1 is MGHDK, CDR2 SYGVNS.

The chain uses TRBV9 and TRBJ2-7; tentative D call: TRBD1 (6 bases). Per the germline V gene, CDR1 is SGDLS and CDR2 is YYNGEE. V lost 3 bases, J lost 3 bases, and 10 bases lay in between. CDR3 length: 13 amino acids. This chain's CDR3 is CASSGRGYYEQYF. The DNA for the CDR3 is TGTGCCAGCAGCGGCAGGGGTTACTACGAGCAGTACTTC.

The chain carries TRBV11-2 and TRBJ2-7; possible D gene TRBD2, 5 bases. Trimming stripped 5 bases from V and 2 bases from J, with 13 bases between. The CDR3 consists of 14 residues. Germline CDR1 and CDR2: SGHAT and FQNNGV. CDR3 loop: CASSLANGAYEQYV. The CDR3 DNA reads TGTGCCAGCAGCCTAGCTAACGGGGCCTACGAGCAGTACGTC.

In this sample, this clone turned up a few times. V gene TRBV7-2 combines with J gene TRBJ1-1; 7 bases map to TRBD1. The CDR3 loop spans 13 amino acids. Losses at the gene ends were 8 bases for V and 4 bases for J; bases not matched to a gene: 7. The germline V gene has CDR1 SGHTA and CDR2 FQGNSA. The CDR3 loop reads CASEQGRGTEAFF. The CDR3 DNA sequence: TGTGCCAGCGAACAGGGGCGCGGCACTGAAGCTTTCTTT.

The chain joins TRBV7-9 to TRBJ2-5; D is possibly TRBD2 (5 bases). Germline-derived CDR1 and CDR2 are SEHNR and FQNEAQ (reference sequence). There are 11 residues in the CDR3. V was clipped by 4 bases and J by 13 bases, with 13 bases between them. The CDR3 spells CASSSTGIVYF. For the CDR3, the DNA is TGTGCCAGCAGCTCGACCGGGATCGTGTACTTC.

The J gene is TRBJ1-1, the V gene TRBV2; D is possibly TRBD1 (5 bases). CDR1 is SNHLY, CDR2 FYNNEI, per germline. This CDR3 has 14 residues. Trimming left V 5 bases short and J 1 base short, with 11 bases between. The CDR3 DNA reads TGTGCCAGCAGTTTCGACAGACCGAACACTGAAGCTTTCTTT. Protein: CASSFDRPNTEAFF.

V is TRBV12-3 or TRBV12-4 and J is TRBJ1-2; D call uncertain. The CDR3 has 13 residues. The V and J ends lost 6 bases and 2 bases respectively, with 10 bases between them. The CDR3 loop reads CASSREPNYGYTF. The CDR3 DNA is TGTGCCAGCAGCCGGGAGCCCAACTATGGCTACACCTTC.

The chain has TRBV2 and TRBJ2-3, with 12 bases lining up with TRBD2. J gave up 4 bases and V 3 bases, and 11 bases lay outside the gene matches. Germline V lookup: CDR1 SNHLY, CDR2 FYNNEI. The CDR3 runs to 18 residues. CDR3 coding DNA: TGTGCCAGCAGTGACAGACTAGCGGGAGTAGCACGGGCAGATACGCAGTATTTT. It translates to CASSDRLAGVARADTQYF.

The chain couples TRBV3-1 (or the pseudogene TRBV3-2) to TRBJ2-3; weak D call: TRBD2 (5 bases). Germline V lookup: CDR1 LGHDT, CDR2 YNNKEL (reference sequence). This CDR3 region has 15 residues. V was trimmed by 2 bases and J by 2 bases, leaving 11 bases between them. CDR3: CASSQSTGYTDTQYF. CDR3 nucleotide sequence: TGTGCCAGCAGCCAATCCACGGGGTACACAGATACGCAGTATTTT.